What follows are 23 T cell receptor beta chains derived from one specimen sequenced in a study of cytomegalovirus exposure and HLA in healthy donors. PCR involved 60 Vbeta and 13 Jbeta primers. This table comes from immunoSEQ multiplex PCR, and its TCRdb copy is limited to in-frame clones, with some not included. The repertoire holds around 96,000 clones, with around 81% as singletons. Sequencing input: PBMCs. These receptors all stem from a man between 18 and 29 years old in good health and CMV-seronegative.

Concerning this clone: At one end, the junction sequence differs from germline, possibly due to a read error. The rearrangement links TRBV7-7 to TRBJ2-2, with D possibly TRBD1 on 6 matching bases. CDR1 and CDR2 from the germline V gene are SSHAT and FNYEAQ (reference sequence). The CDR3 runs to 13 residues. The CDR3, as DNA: TGTGCTAGCAGCCCAGACAGGACCGGGGAGCTGTTTTTT. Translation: CASSPDRTGELFF.

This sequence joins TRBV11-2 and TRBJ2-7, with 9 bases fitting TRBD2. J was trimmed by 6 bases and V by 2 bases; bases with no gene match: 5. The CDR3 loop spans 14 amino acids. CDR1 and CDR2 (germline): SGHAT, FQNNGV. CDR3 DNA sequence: TGTGCCAGCAGCTTATATGCGGGGGGGCTCGAGCAGTACTTC. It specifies CASSLYAGGLEQYF.

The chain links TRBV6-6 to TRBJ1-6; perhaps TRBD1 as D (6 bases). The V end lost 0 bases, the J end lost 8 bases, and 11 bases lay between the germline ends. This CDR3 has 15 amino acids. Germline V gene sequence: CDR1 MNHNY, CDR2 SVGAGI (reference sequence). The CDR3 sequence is CASSYSRGNHSPLHF. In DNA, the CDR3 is TGTGCCAGCAGTTACTCGAGGGGGAATCATTCACCCCTCCACTTT.

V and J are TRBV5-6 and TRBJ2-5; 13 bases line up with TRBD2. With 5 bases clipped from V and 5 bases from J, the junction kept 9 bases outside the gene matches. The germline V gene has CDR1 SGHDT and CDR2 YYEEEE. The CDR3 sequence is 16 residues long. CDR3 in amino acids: CASRRGLAGQEETQYF. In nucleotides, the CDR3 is TGTGCCAGCAGGCGGGGACTAGCGGGACAAGAGGAGACCCAGTACTTC.

The CDR3 protein is CASSNLGGTDTQYF. The CDR3 nucleotides are TGTGCCAGTAGTAACTTAGGAGGCACAGATACGCAGTATTTT. This rearrangement joins TRBV19 to TRBJ2-3; the D is unclear. Trimming pared 4 bases from V and 1 base from J, leaving 9 bases between. CDR3 length equals 14 residues. Germline V CDR1 and CDR2: LNHDA, SQIVND (reference sequence).

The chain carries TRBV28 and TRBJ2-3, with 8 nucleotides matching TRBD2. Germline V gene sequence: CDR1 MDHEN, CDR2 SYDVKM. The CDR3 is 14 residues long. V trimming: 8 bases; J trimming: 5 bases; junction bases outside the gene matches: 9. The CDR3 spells CASSTAGVEDTQYF. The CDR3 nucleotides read TGTGCCAGCTCCACAGCGGGGGTAGAAGATACGCAGTATTTT.

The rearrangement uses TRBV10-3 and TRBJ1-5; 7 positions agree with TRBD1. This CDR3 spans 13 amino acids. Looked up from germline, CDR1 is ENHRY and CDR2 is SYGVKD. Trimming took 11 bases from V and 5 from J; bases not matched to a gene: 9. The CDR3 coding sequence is TGTGCCGTAAGACAGGGTCCCGATCAGCCCCAGCATTTT. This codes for CAVRQGPDQPQHF.

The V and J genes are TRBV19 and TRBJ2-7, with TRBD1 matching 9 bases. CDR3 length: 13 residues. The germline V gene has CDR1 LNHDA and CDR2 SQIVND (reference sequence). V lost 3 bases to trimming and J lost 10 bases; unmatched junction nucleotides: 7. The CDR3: CASSIRGDRVQYF. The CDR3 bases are TGTGCCAGTAGTATCAGGGGGGACAGGGTACAGTACTTC.

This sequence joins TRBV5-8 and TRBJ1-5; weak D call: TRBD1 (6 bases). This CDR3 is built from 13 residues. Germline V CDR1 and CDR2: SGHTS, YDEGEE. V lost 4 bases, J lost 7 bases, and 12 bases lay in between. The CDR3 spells CASSAQGEQPQHF. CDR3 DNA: TGTGCCAGCAGCGCACAGGGAGAGCAGCCCCAGCATTTT.

The CDR3 region has the DNA TGTGCCAGCAGCAAAGGGCGCGGTGTTGGTGGCACTGAAGCTTTCTTT. Amino acid sequence: CASSKGRGVGGTEAFF. The chain carries TRBV21-1 and TRBJ1-1. TRBV21-1 is termed a pseudogene. The CDR3 contains 16 residues.

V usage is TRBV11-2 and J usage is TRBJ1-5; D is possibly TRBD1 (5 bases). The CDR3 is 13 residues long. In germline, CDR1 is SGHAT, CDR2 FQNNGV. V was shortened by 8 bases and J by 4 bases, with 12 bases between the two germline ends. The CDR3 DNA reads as TGTGCCAGCGCGTGGGGGGGAAATCAGCCCCAGCATTTT. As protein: CASAWGGNQPQHF. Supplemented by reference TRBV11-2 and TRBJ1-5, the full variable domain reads EAGVAQSPRYKIIEKRQSVAFWCNPISGHATLYWYQQILGQGPKLLIQFQNNGVVDDSQLPKDRFSAERLKGVDSTLKIQPAKLEDSAVYLCASAWGGNQPQHFGDGTRLSIL.

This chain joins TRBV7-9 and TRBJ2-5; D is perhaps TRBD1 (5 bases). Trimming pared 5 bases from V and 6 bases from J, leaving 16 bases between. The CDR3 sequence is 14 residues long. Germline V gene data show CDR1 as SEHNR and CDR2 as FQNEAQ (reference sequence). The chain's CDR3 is CASSDTRRGKTQYF. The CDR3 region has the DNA TGTGCCAGCAGCGACACCAGAAGGGGAAAGACCCAGTACTTC. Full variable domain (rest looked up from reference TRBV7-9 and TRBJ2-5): DTGVSQNPRHKITKRGQNVTFRCDPISEHNRLYWYRQTLGQGPEFLTYFQNEAQLEKSRLLSDRFSAERPKGSFSTLEIQRTEQGDSAMYLCASSDTRRGKTQYFGPGTRLLVL.

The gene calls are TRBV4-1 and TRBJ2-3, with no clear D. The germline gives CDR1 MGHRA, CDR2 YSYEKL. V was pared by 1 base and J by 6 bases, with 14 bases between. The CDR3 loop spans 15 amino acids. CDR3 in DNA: TGCGCCAGCAGCCAAGGGCAGCTTATGAGGGATACGCAGTATTTT. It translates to CASSQGQLMRDTQYF.

The CDR3 DNA reads TGTGCCAGCAGCCTACTAGCGGGGGGGCTGAATGAGCAGTTCTTC. Residues: CASSLLAGGLNEQFF. The chain combines TRBV7-2 with TRBJ2-1, with TRBD2 identical over 13 bases. Losses at the gene ends were 5 bases for V and 7 bases for J; bases not matched to a gene: 5. Per germline, CDR1 SGHTA and CDR2 FQGNSA. The CDR3 length is 15 residues.

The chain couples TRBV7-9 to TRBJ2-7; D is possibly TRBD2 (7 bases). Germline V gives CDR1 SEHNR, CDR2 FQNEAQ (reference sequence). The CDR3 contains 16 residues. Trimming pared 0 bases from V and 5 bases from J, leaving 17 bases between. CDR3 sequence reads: CASSLALAGARNEQYF. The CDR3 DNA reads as TGTGCCAGCAGCTTAGCCCTGGCGGGGGCGCGGAACGAGCAGTACTTC.

In nucleotides, the CDR3 is TGCGCCAGCAGCTTTCGGGGGGCCGACTACACAGATACGCAGTATTTT. Its protein product is CASSFRGADYTDTQYF. The rearrangement uses TRBV4-1 and TRBJ2-3, with D perhaps TRBD2 (7 bases). The germline V gene has CDR1 MGHRA and CDR2 YSYEKL. This CDR3 spans 16 amino acids. V gave up 5 bases and J gave up 2 bases, with 17 bases separating them.

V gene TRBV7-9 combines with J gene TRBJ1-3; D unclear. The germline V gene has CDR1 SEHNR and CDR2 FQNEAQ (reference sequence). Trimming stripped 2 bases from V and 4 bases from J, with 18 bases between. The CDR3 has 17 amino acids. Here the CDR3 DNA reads TGTGCCAGCAGCTTAAATCGCGGGAGGGTTATAGGAAACACCATATATTTT. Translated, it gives CASSLNRGRVIGNTIYF.

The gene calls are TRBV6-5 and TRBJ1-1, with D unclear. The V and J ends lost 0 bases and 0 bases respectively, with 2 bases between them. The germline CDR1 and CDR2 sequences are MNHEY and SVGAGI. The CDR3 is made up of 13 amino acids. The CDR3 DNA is TGTGCCAGCAGTTACTCCATGAACACTGAAGCTTTCTTT. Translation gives CASSYSMNTEAFF.

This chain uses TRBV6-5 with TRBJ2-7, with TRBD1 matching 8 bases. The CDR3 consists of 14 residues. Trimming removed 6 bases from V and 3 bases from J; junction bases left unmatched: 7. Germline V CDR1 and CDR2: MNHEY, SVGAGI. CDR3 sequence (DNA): TGTGCCAGCAGACCCCGACAGGGGAGCTACGAGCAGTACTTC. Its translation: CASRPRQGSYEQYF.

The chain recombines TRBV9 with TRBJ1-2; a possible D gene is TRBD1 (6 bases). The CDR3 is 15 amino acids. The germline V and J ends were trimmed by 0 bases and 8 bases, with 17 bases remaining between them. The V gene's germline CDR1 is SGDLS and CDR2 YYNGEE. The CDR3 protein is CASSVEGDLTRGYTF. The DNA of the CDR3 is TGTGCCAGCAGCGTAGAGGGGGACCTCACCCGGGGCTACACCTTC.

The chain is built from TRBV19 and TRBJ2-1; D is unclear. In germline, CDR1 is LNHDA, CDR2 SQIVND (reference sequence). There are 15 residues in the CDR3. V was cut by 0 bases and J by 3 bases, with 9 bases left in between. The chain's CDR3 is CASSIDGAHYNEQFF. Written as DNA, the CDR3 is TGTGCCAGTAGTATAGACGGAGCGCACTACAATGAGCAGTTCTTC.

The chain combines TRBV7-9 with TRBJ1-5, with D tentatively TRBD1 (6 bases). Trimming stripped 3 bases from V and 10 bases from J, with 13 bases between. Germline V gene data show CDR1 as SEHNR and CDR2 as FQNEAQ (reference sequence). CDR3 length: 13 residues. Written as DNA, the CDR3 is TGTGCCAGCAGCTTCCTACAGGGACATCCCCAGCATTTT. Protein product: CASSFLQGHPQHF.

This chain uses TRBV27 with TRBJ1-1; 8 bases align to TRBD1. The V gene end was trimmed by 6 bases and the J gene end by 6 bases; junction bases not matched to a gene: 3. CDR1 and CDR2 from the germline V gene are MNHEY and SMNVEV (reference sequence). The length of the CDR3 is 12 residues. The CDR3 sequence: CASRQGVAEAFF. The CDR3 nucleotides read TGTGCCAGCAGACAGGGGGTGGCTGAAGCTTTCTTT.